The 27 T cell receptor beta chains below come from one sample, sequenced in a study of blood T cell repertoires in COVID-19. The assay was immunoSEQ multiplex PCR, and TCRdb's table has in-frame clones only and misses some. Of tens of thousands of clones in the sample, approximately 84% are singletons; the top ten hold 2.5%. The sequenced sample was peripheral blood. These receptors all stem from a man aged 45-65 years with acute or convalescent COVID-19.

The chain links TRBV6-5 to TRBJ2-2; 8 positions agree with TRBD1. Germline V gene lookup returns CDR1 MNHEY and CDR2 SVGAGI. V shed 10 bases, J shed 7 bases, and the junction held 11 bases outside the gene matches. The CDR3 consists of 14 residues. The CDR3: CATGQGDRGGELFF. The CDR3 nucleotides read TGTGCCACCGGACAGGGAGACAGGGGCGGGGAGCTGTTTTTT.

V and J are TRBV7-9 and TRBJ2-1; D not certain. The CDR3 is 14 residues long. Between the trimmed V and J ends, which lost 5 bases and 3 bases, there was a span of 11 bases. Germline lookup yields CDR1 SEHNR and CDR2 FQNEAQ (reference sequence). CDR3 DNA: TGTGCCAGCAGCAACCTACAGAGCTACAATGAGCAGTTCTTC. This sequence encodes CASSNLQSYNEQFF. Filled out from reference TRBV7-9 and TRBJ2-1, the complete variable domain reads DTGVSQNPRHKITKRGQNVTFRCDPISEHNRLYWYRQTLGQGPEFLTYFQNEAQLEKSRLLSDRFSAERPKGSFSTLEIQRTEQGDSAMYLCASSNLQSYNEQFFGPGTRLTVL.

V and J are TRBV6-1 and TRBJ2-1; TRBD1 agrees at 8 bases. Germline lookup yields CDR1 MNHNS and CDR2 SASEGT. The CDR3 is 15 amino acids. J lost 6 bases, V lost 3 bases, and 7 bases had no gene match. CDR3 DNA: TGTGCCAGCAGTGACGGGGCGCAGGGGGCCAATGAGCAGTTCTTC. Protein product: CASSDGAQGANEQFF.

The CDR3 loop reads CASSTDRGRGGYTF. The DNA of the CDR3 is TGTGCCAGCAGCACAGACAGGGGTCGAGGCGGCTACACCTTC. The chain joins TRBV6-5 to TRBJ1-2, with 8 bases aligning to TRBD1. The CDR3 runs to 14 residues. The trim removed 6 bases at V and 8 bases at J, leaving 11 bases unmatched. Germline assignment: CDR1 MNHEY and CDR2 SVGAGI.

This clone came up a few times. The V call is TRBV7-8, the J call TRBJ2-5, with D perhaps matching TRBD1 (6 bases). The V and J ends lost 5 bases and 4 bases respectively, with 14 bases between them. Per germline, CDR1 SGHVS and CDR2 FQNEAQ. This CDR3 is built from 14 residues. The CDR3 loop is CASSLDRLRETQYF. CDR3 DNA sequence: TGTGCCAGCAGCCTTGACAGGCTCCGAGAGACCCAGTACTTC.

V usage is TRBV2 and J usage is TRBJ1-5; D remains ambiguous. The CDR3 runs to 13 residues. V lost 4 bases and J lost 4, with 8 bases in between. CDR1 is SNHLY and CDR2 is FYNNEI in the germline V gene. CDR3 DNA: TGTGCCAGCAGTGGTGACATAAATCAGCCCCAGCATTTT. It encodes CASSGDINQPQHF.

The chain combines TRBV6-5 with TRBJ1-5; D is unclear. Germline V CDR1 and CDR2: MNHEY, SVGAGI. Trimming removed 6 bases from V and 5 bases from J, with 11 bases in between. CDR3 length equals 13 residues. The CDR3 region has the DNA TGTGCCAGCAGCCGGGGAGGATATCAGCCCCAGCATTTT. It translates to CASSRGGYQPQHF.

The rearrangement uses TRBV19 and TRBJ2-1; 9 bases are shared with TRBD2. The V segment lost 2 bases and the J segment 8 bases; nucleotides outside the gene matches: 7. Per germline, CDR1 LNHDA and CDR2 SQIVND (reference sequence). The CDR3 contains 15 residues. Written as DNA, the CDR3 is TGTGCCAGTAGTATACCGGCGGGGGGGCGCGATGAGCAGTTCTTC. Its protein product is CASSIPAGGRDEQFF.

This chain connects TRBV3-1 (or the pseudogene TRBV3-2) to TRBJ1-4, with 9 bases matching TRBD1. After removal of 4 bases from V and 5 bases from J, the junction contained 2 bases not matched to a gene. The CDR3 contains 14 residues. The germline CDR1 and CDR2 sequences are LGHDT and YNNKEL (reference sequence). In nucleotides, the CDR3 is TGTGCCAGCAGCCGCGGACAGGGGAATGAAAAACTGTTTTTT. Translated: CASSRGQGNEKLFF.

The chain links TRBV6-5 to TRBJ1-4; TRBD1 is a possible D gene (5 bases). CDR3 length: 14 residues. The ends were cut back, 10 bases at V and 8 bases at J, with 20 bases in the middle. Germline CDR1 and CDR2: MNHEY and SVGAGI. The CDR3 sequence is CATRLGGAGEKLFF. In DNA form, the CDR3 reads TGTGCCACTCGCTTGGGAGGGGCAGGGGAAAAACTGTTTTTT.

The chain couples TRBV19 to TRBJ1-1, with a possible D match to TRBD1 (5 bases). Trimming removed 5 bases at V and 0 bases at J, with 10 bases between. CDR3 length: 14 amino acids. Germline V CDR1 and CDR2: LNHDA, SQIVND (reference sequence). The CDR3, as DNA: TGTGCCAGTAGTCCGACAGTGATGAACACTGAAGCTTTCTTT. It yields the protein CASSPTVMNTEAFF. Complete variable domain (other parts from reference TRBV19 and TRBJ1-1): DGGITQSPKYLFRKEGQNVTLSCEQNLNHDAMYWYRQDPGQGLRLIYYSQIVNDFQKGDIAEGYSVSREKKESFPLTVTSAQKNPTAFYLCASSPTVMNTEAFFGQGTRLTVV.

The CDR3 DNA reads as TGTGCCAGCACTTCGCCCAGCGGGAGGTGGGGCGATGAGCAGTTCTTC. Its translation is CASTSPSGRWGDEQFF. The chain is built from TRBV7-9 and TRBJ2-1; 9 positions match TRBD2. V shed 7 bases, J shed 8 bases, and the junction held 15 bases outside the gene matches. This CDR3 is built from 16 residues. The germline V gene encodes CDR1 SEHNR and CDR2 FQNEAQ (reference sequence).

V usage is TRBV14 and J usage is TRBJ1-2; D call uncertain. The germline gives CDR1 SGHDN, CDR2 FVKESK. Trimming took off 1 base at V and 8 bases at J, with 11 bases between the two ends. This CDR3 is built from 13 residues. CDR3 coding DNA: TGTGCCAGCAGCCAAGTGTCCGCCGGGGGCTACACCTTC. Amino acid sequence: CASSQVSAGGYTF. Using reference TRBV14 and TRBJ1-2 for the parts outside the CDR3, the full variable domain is EAGVTQFPSHSVIEKGQTVTLRCDPISGHDNLYWYRRVMGKEIKFLLHFVKESKQDESGMPNNRFLAERTGGTYSTLKVQPAELEDSGVYFCASSQVSAGGYTFGSGTRLTVV.

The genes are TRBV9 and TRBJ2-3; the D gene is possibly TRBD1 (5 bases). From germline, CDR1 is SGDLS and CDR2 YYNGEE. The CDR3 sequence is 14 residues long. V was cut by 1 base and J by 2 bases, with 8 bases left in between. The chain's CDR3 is CASSVSGFTDTQYF. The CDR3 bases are TGTGCCAGCAGCGTATCAGGGTTCACAGATACGCAGTATTTT.

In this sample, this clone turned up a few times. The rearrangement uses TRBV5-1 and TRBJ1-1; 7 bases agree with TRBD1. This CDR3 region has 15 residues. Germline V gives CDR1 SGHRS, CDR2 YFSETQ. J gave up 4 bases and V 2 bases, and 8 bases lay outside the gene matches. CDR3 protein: CASSFTQGSPTEAFF. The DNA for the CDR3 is TGCGCCAGCAGCTTCACACAGGGGTCCCCCACTGAAGCTTTCTTT.

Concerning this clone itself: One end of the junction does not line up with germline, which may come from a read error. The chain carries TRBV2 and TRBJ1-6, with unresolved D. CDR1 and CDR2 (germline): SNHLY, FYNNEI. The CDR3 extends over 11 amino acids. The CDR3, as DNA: TGTGCCAGCAATGGAGGAGAAGGCCAGTACTTT. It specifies CASNGGEGQYF.

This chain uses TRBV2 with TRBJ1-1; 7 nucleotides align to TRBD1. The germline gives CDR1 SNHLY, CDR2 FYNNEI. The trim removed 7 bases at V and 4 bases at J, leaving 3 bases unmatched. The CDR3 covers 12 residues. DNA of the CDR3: TGTGCCAGCATCGCAGGGGGCACTGAAGCTTTCTTT. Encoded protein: CASIAGGTEAFF.

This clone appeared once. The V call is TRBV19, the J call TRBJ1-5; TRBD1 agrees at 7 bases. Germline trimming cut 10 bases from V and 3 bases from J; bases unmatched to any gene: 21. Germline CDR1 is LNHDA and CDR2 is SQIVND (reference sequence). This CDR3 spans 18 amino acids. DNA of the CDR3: TGTGCCACCCATCCTCGGGCTAGCCAGGGGGATCTCAATCAGCCCCAGCATTTT. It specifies CATHPRASQGDLNQPQHF.

In DNA form, the CDR3 reads TGTGCCAGCAGCCAGAGCGTAGGAGCGGGAGTCCCCCATCGGGAGCAGTACTTC. Amino acids: CASSQSVGAGVPHREQYF. The chain carries TRBV3-1 (or the pseudogene TRBV3-2) and TRBJ2-7; 8 bases are shared with TRBD2. The junction had 20 bases not matched to a gene; V was cut back by 3 bases and J by 7 bases. CDR3 length: 18 amino acids. CDR1 and CDR2 from the germline V gene are LGHDT and YNNKEL (reference sequence).

CDR3 residues: CATSRGGDSGSSPLHF. In DNA form, the CDR3 reads TGTGCCACCAGCAGAGGAGGGGACAGTGGAAGTTCACCCCTCCACTTT. This chain uses TRBV15 with TRBJ1-6, with TRBD1 matching over 7 bases. V shed 1 base and J 9 bases; nucleotides not matched to a gene: 9. CDR1 and CDR2 (germline): LNHNV, YYDKDF (reference sequence). The CDR3 covers 16 residues.

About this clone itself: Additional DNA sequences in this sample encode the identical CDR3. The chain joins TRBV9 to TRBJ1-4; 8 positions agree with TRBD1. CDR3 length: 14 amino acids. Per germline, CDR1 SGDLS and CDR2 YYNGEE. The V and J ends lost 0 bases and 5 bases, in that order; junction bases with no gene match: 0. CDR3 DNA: TGTGCCAGCAGCGTAGGACAGGGGAATGAAAAACTGTTTTTT. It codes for CASSVGQGNEKLFF.

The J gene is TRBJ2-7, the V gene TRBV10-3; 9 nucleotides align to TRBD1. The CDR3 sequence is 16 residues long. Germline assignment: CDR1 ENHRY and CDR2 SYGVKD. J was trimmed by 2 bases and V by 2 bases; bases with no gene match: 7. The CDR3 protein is CAISEPRDRAAYEQYF. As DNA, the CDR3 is TGTGCCATCAGTGAGCCCCGGGACAGGGCAGCCTACGAGCAGTACTTC.

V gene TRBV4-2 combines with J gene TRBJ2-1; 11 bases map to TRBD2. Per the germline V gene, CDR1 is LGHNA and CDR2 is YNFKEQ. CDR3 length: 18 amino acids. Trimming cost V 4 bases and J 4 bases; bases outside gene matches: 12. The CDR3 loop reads CASSPYSFSGRAYNEQFF. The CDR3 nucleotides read TGTGCCAGCAGCCCTTACTCTTTTAGCGGGAGGGCTTACAATGAGCAGTTCTTC.

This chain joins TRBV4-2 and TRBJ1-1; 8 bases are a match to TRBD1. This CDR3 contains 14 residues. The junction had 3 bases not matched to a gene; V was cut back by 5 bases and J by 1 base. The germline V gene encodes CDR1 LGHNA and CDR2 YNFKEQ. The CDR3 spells CASSAGTGNTEAFF. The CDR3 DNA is TGTGCCAGCAGCGCAGGGACAGGGAACACTGAAGCTTTCTTT.

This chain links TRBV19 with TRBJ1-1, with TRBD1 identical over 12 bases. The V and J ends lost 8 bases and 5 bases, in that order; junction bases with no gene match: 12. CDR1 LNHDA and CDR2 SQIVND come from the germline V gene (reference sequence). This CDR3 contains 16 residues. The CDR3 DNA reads TGTGCCAGTGAGACCGGGACAGGGGGCGTCAATACTGAAGCTTTCTTT. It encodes CASETGTGGVNTEAFF.

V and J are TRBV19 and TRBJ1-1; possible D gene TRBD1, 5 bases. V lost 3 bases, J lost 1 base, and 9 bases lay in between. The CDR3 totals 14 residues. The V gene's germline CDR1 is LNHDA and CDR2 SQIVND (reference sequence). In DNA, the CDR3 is TGTGCCAGTAGTATCGCAGGGTGGAACACTGAAGCTTTCTTT. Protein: CASSIAGWNTEAFF.

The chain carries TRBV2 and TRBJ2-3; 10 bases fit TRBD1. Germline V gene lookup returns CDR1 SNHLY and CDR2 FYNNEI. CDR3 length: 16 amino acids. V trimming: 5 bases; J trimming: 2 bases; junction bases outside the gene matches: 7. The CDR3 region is CASSQTGGDLTDTQYF. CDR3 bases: TGTGCCAGCAGTCAGACAGGGGGCGACCTCACAGATACGCAGTATTTT.